The present entry profiles one T cell receptor (beta chain) with its context. Its antigen is currently unknown. This entry comes from a study of shared clonotypes between healthy human individuals. Donors were healthy HIV-negative adults without recent acute infections or vaccinations. Whole-study results and caveats: The study sampled only blood, and tissue repertoires likely differ. Clonotype sharing levels among donors were expected to vary with sequencing depth.

The CDR3 covers 12 residues. The ends were cut back, 5 bases at V and 3 bases at J, with 8 bases in the middle. Germline V gene sequence: CDR1 SGHNT, CDR2 YENEEA. An approximately 200 ng quantity of DNA, 25,000 to 30,000 T cell genomes, went into the sorted-subset replicate PCRs. Only in-frame clones appear in the TCRdb table, and some are missing; sequencing was by immunoSEQ multiplex PCR. Counted here are under 550,000 clones, 95% to 97% occurring once; the ten biggest clones make up about 0.064%. The receptor was derived from a woman aged 25 to 39 in good health. Sequencing was performed on naive CD4+ T cells sorted from blood. Subset noted: CD45RA+ positively selected. This chain links TRBV11-3 with TRBJ2-7; D unclear. CDR3 residues: CASSTNNYEQYF. CDR3 nucleotide sequence: TGTGCCAGCAGCACTAACAACTACGAGCAGTACTTC.